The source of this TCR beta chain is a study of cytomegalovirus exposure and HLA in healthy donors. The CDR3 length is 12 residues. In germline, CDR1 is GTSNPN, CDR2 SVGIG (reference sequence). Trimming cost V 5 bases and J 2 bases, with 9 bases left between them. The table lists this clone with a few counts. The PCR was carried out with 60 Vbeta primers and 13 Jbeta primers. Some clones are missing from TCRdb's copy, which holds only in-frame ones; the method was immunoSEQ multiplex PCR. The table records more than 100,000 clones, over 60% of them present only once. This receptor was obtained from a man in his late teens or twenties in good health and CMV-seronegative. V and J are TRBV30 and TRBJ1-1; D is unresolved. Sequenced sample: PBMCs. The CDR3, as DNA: TGTGCCTGGGGGCCCCAAAACACTGAAGCTTTCTTT. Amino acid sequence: CAWGPQNTEAFF.